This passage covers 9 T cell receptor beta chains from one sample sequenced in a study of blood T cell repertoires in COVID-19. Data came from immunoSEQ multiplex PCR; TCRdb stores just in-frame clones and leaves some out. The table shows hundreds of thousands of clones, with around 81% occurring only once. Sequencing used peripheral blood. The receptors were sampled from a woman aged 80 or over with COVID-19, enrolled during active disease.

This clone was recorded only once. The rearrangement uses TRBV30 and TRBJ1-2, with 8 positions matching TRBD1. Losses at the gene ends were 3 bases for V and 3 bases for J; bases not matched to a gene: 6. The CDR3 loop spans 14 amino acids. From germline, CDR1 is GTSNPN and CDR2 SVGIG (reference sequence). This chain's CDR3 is CAWSGQGKYYGYTF. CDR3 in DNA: TGTGCCTGGAGCGGACAGGGTAAATACTATGGCTACACCTTC.

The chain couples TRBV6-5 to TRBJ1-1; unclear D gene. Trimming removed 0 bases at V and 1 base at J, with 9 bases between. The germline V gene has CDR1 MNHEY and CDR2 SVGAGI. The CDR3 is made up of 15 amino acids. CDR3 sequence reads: CASSYSTGRNTEAFF. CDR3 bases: TGTGCCAGCAGTTACTCGACGGGTCGGAACACTGAAGCTTTCTTT.

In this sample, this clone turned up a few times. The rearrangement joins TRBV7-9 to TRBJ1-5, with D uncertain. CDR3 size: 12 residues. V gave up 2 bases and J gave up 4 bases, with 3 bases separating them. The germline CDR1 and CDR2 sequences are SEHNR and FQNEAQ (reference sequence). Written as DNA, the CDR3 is TGTGCCAGCAGCTTACTGAATCAGCCCCAGCATTTT. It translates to CASSLLNQPQHF. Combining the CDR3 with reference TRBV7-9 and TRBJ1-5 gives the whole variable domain DTGVSQNPRHKITKRGQNVTFRCDPISEHNRLYWYRQTLGQGPEFLTYFQNEAQLEKSRLLSDRFSAERPKGSFSTLEIQRTEQGDSAMYLCASSLLNQPQHFGDGTRLSIL.

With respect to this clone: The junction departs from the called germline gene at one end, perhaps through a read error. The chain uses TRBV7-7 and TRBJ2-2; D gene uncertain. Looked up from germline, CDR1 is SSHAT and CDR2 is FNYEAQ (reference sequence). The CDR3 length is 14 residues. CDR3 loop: CASSLGRNTGELFF. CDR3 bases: TGTGCTAGCAGCTTAGGTCGGAACACCGGGGAGCTGTTTTTT. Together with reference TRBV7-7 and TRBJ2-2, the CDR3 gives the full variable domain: GAGVSQSPRYKVTKRGQDVTLRCDPISSHATLYWYQQALGQGPEFLTYFNYEAQPDKSGLPSDRFSAERPEGSISTLTIQRTEQRDSAMYRCASSLGRNTGELFFGEGSRLTVL.

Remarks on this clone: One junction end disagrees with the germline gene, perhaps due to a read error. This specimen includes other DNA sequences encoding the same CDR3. CDR3 in DNA: TGCGCCAGTAGCCAAGATCGCCTAGCGGGAGAACTGGACGAGCAGTACTTC. Translating it yields CASSQDRLAGELDEQYF. The V gene is TRBV4-3, the J gene TRBJ2-7; TRBD2 matches at 10 bases. This CDR3 region has 17 residues. Germline CDR1 is LGHNA and CDR2 is YSLEER.

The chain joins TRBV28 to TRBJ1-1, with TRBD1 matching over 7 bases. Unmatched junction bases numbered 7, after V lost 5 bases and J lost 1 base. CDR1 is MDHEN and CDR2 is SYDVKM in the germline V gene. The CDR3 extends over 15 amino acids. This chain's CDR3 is CASSPQDRRNTEAFF. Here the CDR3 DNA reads TGTGCCAGCAGTCCCCAGGACAGGCGGAACACTGAAGCTTTCTTT.

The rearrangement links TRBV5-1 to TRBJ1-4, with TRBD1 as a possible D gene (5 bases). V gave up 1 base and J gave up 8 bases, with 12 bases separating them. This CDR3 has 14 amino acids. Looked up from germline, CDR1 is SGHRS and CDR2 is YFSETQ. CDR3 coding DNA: TGCGCCAGCAGCTTGAATGGGGGGAACGAAAAACTGTTTTTT. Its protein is CASSLNGGNEKLFF.

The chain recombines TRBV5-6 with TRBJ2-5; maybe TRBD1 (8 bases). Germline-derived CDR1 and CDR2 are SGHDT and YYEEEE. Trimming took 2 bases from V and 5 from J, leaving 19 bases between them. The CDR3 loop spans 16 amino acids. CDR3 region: CASSFYGRGDRETQYF. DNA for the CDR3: TGTGCCAGCAGCTTCTATGGACGGGGGGACAGGGAGACCCAGTACTTC. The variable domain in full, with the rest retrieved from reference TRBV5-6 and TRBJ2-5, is DAGVTQSPTHLIKTRGQQVTLRCSPKSGHDTVSWYQQALGQGPQFIFQYYEEEERQRGNFPDRFSGHQFPNYSSELNVNALLLGDSALYLCASSFYGRGDRETQYFGPGTRLLVL.

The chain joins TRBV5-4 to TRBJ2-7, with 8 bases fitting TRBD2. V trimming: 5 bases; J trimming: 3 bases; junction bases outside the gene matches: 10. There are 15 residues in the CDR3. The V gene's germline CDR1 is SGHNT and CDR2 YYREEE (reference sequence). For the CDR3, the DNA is TGTGCCAGCAGTTCCTCTAGCGGGCCGTACTACGAGCAGTACTTC. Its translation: CASSSSSGPYYEQYF.